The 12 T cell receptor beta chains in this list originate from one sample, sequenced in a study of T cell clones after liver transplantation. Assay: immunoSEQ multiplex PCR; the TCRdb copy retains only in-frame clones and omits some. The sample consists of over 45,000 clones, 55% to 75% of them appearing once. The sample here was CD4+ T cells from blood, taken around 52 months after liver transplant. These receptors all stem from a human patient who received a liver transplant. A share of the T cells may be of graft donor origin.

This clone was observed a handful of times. The CDR3 DNA reads as TGTGCCAGCAAGGGGGACGAAAAACTGTTTTTT. Its translation is CASKGDEKLFF. The J gene is TRBJ1-4, the V gene TRBV6-6; TRBD1 might be the D (6 bases). This CDR3 has 11 residues. Germline lookup yields CDR1 MNHNY and CDR2 SVGAGI (reference sequence). V was trimmed by 7 bases and J by 8 bases, leaving 8 bases between them.

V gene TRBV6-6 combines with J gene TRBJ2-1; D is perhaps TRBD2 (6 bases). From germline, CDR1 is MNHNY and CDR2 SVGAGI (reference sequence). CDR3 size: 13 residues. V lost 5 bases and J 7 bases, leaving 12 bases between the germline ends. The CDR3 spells CASSQGLGNEQFF. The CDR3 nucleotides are TGTGCCAGCAGTCAGGGACTGGGTAATGAGCAGTTCTTC.

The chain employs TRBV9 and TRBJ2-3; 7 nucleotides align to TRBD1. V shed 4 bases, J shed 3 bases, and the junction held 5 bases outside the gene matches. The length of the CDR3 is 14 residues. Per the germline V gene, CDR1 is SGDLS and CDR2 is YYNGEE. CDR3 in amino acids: CASSFQTGTDTQYF. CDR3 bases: TGTGCCAGCAGCTTCCAGACAGGGACAGATACGCAGTATTTT. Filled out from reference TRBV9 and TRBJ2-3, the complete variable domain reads DSGVTQTPKHLITATGQRVTLRCSPRSGDLSVYWYQQSLDQGLQFLIQYYNGEERAKGNILERFSAQQFPDLHSELNLSSLELGDSALYFCASSFQTGTDTQYFGPGTRLTVL.

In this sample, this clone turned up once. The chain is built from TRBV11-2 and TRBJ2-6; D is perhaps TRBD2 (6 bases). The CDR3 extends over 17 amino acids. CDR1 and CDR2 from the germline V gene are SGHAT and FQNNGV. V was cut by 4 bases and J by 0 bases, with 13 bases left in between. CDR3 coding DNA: TGTGCCAGCAGCTCGGGGACTTTTCTCTCTGGGGCCAACGTCCTGACTTTC. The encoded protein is CASSSGTFLSGANVLTF.

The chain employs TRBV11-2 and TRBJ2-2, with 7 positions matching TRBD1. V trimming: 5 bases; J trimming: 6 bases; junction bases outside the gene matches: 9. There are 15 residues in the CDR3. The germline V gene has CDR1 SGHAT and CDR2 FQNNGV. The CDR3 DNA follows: TGTGCCAGCAGCACTTATAGGGGGCGATCCGGGGAGCTGTTTTTT. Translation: CASSTYRGRSGELFF.

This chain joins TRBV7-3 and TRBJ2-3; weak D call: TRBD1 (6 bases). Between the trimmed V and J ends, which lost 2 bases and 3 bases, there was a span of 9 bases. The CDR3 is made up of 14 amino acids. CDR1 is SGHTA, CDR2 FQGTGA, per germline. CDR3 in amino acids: CASSLGQGTDTQYF. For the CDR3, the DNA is TGTGCCAGCAGCTTAGGGCAGGGGACAGATACGCAGTATTTT.

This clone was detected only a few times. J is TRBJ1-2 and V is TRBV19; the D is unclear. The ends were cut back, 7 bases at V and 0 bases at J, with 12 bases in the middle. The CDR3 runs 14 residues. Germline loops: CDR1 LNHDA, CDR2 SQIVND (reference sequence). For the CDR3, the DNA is TGTGCCAGTAACCCCGGCTCAGCTAACTATGGCTACACCTTC. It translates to CASNPGSANYGYTF.

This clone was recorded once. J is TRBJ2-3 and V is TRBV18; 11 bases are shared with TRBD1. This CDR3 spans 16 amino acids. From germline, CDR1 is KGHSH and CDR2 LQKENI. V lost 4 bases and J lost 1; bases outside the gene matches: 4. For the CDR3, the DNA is TGTGCCAGCTCACGTAGGACAGGGGGCGGCACAGATACGCAGTATTTT. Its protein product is CASSRRTGGGTDTQYF.

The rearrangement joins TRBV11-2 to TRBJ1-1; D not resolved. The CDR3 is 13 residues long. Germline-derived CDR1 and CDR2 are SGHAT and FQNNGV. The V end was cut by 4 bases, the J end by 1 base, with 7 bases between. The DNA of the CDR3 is TGTGCCAGCAGCTCACAGCAGAACACTGAAGCTTTCTTT. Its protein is CASSSQQNTEAFF.

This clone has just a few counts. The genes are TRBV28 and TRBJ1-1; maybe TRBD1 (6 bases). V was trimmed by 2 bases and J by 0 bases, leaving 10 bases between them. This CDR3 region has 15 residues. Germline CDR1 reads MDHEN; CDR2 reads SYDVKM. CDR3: CASSLRGHMNTEAFF. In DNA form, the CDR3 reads TGTGCCAGCAGTTTAAGGGGACACATGAACACTGAAGCTTTCTTT.

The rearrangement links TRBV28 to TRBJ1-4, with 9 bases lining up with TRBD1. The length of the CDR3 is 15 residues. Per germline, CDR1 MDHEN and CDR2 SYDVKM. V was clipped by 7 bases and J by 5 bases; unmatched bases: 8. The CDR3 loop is CASTIHTGGNEKLFF. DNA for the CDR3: TGTGCCAGCACAATCCACACAGGGGGCAATGAAAAACTGTTTTTT. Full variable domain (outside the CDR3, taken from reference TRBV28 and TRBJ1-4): DVKVTQSSRYLVKRTGEKVFLECVQDMDHENMFWYRQDPGLGLRLIYFSYDVKMKEKGDIPEGYSVSREKKERFSLILESASTNQTSMYLCASTIHTGGNEKLFFGSGTQLSVL.

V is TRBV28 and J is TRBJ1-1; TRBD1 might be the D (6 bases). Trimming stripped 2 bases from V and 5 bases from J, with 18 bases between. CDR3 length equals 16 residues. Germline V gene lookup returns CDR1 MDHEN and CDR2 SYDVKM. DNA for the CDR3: TGTGCCAGCAGTTTAGACCTCAGGGGAGGGGGGACTGAAGCTTTCTTT. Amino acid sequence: CASSLDLRGGGTEAFF.